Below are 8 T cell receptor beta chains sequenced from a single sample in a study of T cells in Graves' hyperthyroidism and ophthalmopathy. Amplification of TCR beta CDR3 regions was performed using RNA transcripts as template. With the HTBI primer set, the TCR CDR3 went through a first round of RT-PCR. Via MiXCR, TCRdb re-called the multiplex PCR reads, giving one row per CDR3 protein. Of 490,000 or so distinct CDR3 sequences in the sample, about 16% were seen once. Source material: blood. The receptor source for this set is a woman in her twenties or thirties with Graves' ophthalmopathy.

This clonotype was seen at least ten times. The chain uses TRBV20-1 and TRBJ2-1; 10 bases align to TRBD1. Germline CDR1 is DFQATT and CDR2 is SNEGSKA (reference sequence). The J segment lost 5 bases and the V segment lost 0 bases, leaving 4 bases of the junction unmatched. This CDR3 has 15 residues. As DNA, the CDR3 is TGCAGTGCTAGAGATGGGACAGGGGTGAACAATGAGCAGTTCTTC. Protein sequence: CSARDGTGVNNEQFF.

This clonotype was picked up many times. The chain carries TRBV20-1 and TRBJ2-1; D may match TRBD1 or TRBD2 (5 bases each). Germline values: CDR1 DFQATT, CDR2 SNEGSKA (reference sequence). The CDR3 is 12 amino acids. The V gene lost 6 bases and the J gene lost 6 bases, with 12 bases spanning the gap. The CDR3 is CSAGTLINEQFF. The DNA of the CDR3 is TGCAGTGCAGGGACGTTGATCAATGAGCAGTTCTTC.

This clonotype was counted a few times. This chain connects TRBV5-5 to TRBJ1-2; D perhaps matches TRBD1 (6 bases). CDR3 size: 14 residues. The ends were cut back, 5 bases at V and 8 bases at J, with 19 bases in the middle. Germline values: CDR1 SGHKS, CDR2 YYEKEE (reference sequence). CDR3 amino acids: CASRSAGGRDGYTF. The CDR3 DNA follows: TGTGCCAGCAGATCTGCTGGGGGCAGGGACGGCTACACCTTC.

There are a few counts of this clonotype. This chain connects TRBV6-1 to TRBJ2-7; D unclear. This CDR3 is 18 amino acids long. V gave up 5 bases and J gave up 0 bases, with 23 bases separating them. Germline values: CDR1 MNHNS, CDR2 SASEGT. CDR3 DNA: TGTGCCAGCAGTCCCAGAACCAGTGACGGGTTAAGCTCCTACGAGCAGTACTTC. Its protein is CASSPRTSDGLSSYEQYF.

Here the CDR3 reads CASSPGLSEQFF. DNA for the CDR3: TGTGCCAGCAGCCCGGGATTATCTGAGCAGTTCTTC. The chain joins TRBV6-2 or TRBV6-3 to TRBJ2-1; the D gene is possibly TRBD2 (5 bases). The germline V and J ends were trimmed by 6 bases and 9 bases, with 12 bases remaining between them. Per the germline V gene, CDR1 is MNHEY and CDR2 is SVGEGT. The CDR3 is 12 residues long.

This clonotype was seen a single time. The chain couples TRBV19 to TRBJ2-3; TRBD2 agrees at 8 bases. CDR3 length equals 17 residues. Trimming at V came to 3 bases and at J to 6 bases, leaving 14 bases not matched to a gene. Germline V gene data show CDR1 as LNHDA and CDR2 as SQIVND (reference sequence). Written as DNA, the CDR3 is TGTGCCAGTAGTATGATCCTAAGCGGGAGCGGGACGGATACGCAGTATTTT. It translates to CASSMILSGSGTDTQYF.

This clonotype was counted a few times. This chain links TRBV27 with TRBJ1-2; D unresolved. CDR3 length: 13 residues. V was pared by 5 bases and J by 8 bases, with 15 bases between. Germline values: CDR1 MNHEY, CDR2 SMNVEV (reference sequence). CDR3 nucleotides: TGTGCCAGCAGTCCGAGAACAATGGGGGGCTACACCTTC. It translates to CASSPRTMGGYTF.

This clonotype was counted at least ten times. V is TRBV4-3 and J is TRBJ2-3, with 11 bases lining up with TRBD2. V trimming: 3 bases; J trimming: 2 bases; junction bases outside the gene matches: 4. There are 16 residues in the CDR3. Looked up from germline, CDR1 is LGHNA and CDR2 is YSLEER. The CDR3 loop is CASSHLTSGNTDTQYF. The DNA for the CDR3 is TGCGCCAGCAGCCACCTGACTAGCGGGAACACAGATACGCAGTATTTT.